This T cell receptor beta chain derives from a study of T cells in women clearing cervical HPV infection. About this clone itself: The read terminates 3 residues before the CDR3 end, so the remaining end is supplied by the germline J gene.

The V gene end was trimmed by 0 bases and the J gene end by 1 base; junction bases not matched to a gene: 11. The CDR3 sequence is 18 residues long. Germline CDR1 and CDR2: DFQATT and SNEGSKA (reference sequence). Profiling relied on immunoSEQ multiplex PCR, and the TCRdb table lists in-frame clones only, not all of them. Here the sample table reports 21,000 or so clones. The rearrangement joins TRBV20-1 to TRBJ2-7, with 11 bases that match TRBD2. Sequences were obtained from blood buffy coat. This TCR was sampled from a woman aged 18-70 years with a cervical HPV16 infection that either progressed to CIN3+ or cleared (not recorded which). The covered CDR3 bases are TGCAGTGCTAGAGAGTCGGTAGCGGGAGGGCCTATATCCTACGAG. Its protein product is CSARESVAGGPISYE. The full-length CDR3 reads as CSARESVAGGPISYEQYF.